This TCR beta chain was sequenced during a study of regulatory T cells in long-lasting Graves disease. There are many counts of this clonotype. The CDR3 is 14 amino acids. Trimming shortened V by 5 bases and J by 5 bases, and 12 bases separated the two germline ends. The germline V gene has CDR1 MDHEN and CDR2 SYDVKM. Both iRepertoire HTBI primers and Arm-PCR of CDR3 regions were used to build the TCR beta libraries. MiXCR, applied by TCRdb to the multiplex PCR reads, yields one record per CDR3 protein. The sample holds under 500,000 distinct CDR3 sequences; roughly 20% are singletons and the top ten take 7.8%. Time point: persistent/refractory GD, antithyroid drugs over 5 years with positive TRAb. Scientists built the TCR library using RNA that was extracted from PBMCs.

V and J are TRBV28 and TRBJ1-4; possibly TRBD1 for D (6 bases). This receptor was obtained from a female donor with Graves disease. This material consisted of peripheral blood mononuclear cells (PBMCs), taken when the disease was refractory, from a patient treated with antithyroid drugs. The CDR3 nucleotides read TGTGCCAGCAGTAACGGGGGCGAAAATGAAAAACTGTTTTTT. This gives the protein CASSNGGENEKLFF.